This T cell receptor beta chain was identified during a study of STAT5B mutations in CD4+ large granular lymphocyte leukemia (dated by TCRdb to between 2021 and 2024). Background for the entire study: Among healthy controls, the CDR3 'QG' motif was associated with a particular HLA allele. The study compared the TCRbeta repertoires of patients with CD4+ T-cell large granular lymphocyte leukemia against those of healthy blood donors. Flow cytometry on FACSCanto II or FACSVerse confirmed that purified fractions exceeded 95% purity among lymphocytes.

The CDR3, from cysteine to phenylalanine, totals 16 residues. Kept here is only the CDR3 DNA, which spans 48 bases and is read in frame from base 1. The germline V gene (reference sequence) yields MNHNY for CDR1 and SVGAGI for CDR2. The junction shows trimming of 0 bases on V and 3 bases on J, and the gene matches do not reach 4 bases of it. A remark on this clone: The target of this receptor is not known. The record has no base qualities; no much larger clone is one base away.

The research as a whole found: Enrichment of TRBV06-family usage was observed among the top patient clones (8/27) relative to healthy controls (2/35). Greater clonality appeared to be present in CD4-sorted patient repertoires than in healthy CD4+ repertoires, and the difference was retained after the putative leukemic clones were removed. Data were not HLA-matched; higher clonality in CD4+ versus CD8+ T-LGLL could reflect the relatively small sample size. The main leukemic clonotypes were found to be private to each patient, although 25% of the main leukemic clonotypes were detected at low frequency in the non-leukemic repertoires of other patients.

The immunoSEQ assay at survey resolution was applied to genomic DNA for sequencing of TCRbeta rearrangements. Turning to the authors' computational methods: In the TCR sequencing data, the lowest productive clonotype frequency that could be detected was 2.59 x 10-5. Only productive TCRbeta rearrangements, defined as complete and in-frame sequences, were included in the analyses. Simpson clonality, calculated in the immunoSEQ Analyzer version 3.0, was used as the measure of sample clonality. Clones were binned by frequency as very rare, small, medium, large (1-20%) or hyperexpanded (>20%). Generation probabilities were estimated with OLGA 1.2.3, V-gene circos plots were generated with VDJtools, specificities were searched for in VDJdb, and CDR3 motifs were identified with GLIPH. TCRdb holds this immuneACCESS table with in-frame rearrangements only. Some clones are missing; in checked studies, unresolved V genes explain under half, and the rest has no known cause. V, J and clone size derive from that table, while D and trimming were established from the DNA sequence. Within this sample are 20,000 to 25,000 clones, with 74% of them counted one time only. The ten top clones hold about a tenth of the sample.

The healthy controls were 30 to 45 blood donors, and the buffy coats of these donors were supplied by the Finnish Red Cross blood service. All TCR-sequenced material derived from peripheral blood: patient blood samples and healthy donor buffy coats. Peripheral blood mononuclear cells were isolated by Ficoll-Hypaque gradient centrifugation. For the healthy controls, CD4+ cells were obtained from buffy coats by magnetic purification. Genomic DNA was extracted with the Gentra Puregene Cell and Tissue kit and quantified on a Qubit 2.0 fluorometer. The sequenced sample consisted of CD4+ T cells from blood buffy coats. The rearrangement combines TRBV6-6 with TRBJ2-7; 11 bases in the middle match TRBD2. The clonotype originates from a human donor in good health. The CDR3 protein sequence reads: CASSYSGTSGYYEQYF. The nucleotides are TGTGCCAGCAGTTACTCGGGGACTAGCGGATACTACGAGCAGTACTTC.